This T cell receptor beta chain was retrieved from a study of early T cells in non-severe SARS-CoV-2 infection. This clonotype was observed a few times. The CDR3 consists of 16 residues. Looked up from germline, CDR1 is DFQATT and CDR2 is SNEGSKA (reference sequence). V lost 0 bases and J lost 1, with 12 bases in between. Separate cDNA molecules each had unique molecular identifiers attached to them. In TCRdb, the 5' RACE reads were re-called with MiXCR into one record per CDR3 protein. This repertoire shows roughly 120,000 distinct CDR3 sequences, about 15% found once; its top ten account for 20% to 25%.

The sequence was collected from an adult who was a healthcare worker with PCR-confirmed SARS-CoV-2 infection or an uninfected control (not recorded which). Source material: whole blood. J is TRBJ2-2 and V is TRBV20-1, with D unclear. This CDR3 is CSARDQDGWNTGELFF. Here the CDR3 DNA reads TGCAGTGCTAGAGATCAGGACGGATGGAACACCGGGGAGCTGTTTTTT.